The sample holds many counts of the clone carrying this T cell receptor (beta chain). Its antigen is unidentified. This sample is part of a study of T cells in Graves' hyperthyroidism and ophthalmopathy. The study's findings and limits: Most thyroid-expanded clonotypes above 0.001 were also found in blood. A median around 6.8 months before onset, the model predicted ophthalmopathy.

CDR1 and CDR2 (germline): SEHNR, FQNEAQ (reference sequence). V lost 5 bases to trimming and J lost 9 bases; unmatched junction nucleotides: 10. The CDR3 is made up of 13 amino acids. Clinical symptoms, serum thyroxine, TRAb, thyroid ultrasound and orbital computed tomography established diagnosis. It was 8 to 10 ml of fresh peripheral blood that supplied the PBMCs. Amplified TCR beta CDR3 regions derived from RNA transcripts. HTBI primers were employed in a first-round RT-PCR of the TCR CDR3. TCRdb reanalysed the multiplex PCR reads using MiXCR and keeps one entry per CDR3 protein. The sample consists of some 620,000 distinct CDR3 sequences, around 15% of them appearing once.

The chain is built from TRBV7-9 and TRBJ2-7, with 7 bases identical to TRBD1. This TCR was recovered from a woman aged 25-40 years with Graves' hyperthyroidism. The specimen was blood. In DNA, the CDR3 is TGTGCCAGCAGCCCCCGTGACAGGGTTGTGCAGTACTTC. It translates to CASSPRDRVVQYF.